This T cell receptor (beta chain) was observed in a study of blood T cells in healthy people across ages. Turning to the study itself: Per two T cells, template switching captured roughly one barcoded beta molecule.

Trimming stripped 0 bases from V and 4 bases from J, with 14 bases between. The CDR3 runs to 16 residues. Germline lookup yields CDR1 SGHRS and CDR2 YFSETQ. Study-wide results and caveats: Strong correlation existed between TCR beta diversity and naive T cell percentage.

Healthy Caucasians from Russia aged about 6 to 90 served as donors. This clonotype occurred many times. Antigen: not known. Alongside a J-beta primer mix, a sample-barcoded 5' primer served in a second PCR lasting roughly 7 to 11 cycles. Template switching added a 12-random-nucleotide identifier to every cDNA molecule. TCRdb independently ran MiXCR on the 5' RACE reads; one entry per CDR3 protein. In the table there are approximately 810,000 distinct CDR3 sequences, about 28% of which are singletons. The clonotype comes from a woman older than 75 in good health. The J gene is TRBJ1-5, the V gene TRBV5-1, with D possibly being TRBD1 (6 bases). The sample comprised blood. CDR3 sequence (DNA): TGCGCCAGCAGCTTGGGACCTGGACAGCCGAATCAGCCCCAGCATTTT. Residues: CASSLGPGQPNQPQHF.